What follows are 16 T cell receptor beta chains derived from one specimen sequenced in a study of CD8+ T cells in alopecia areata. cDNA prepared by RNA extraction and subsequent reverse transcription served as the template for sequencing. The repertoire was sequenced with immunoSEQ multiplex PCR; TCRdb's copy has only in-frame clones and lacks some. The table has 100,000 to 150,000 clones, 58% seen once. The input for sequencing was CD4+ T cells sorted from blood, taken at week 0. All receptors come from a human donor with alopecia areata.

The chain links TRBV27 to TRBJ1-3; weak D call: TRBD1 (5 bases). The CDR3 is made up of 15 amino acids. Between the trimmed V and J ends, which lost 2 bases and 3 bases, there was a span of 11 bases. Per germline, CDR1 MNHEY and CDR2 SMNVEV (reference sequence). This CDR3 reads CASSLRPQGGNTIYF. The CDR3 coding sequence is TGTGCCAGCAGTTTACGTCCGCAGGGTGGAAACACCATATATTTT.

The DNA for the CDR3 is TGCGCCAGCAGCCTATACCCACTCAGGGGGCAGGGCACTGAAGCTTTCTTT. It encodes CASSLYPLRGQGTEAFF. This rearrangement joins TRBV4-1 to TRBJ1-1, with 8 bases fitting TRBD1. With 4 bases clipped from V and 4 bases from J, the junction kept 14 bases outside the gene matches. CDR3 size: 17 residues. Germline lookup yields CDR1 MGHRA and CDR2 YSYEKL.

The gene calls are TRBV2 and TRBJ2-4, with D maybe TRBD2 (6 bases). CDR1 is SNHLY, CDR2 FYNNEI, per germline. Trimming pared 4 bases from V and 8 bases from J, leaving 15 bases between. The CDR3 totals 14 residues. CDR3: CASSGMAGRDIQYF. The CDR3 bases are TGTGCCAGCAGTGGTATGGCGGGAAGAGACATTCAGTACTTC.

CDR3 nucleotides: TGTGCCAGCAGCGTATCTCCCCTCCCCGACAGTAACTATGGCTACACCTTC. It encodes CASSVSPLPDSNYGYTF. The chain employs TRBV9 and TRBJ1-2; TRBD1 might be the D (5 bases). The CDR3 length is 17 residues. Trimming took 1 base from V and 1 from J, leaving 17 bases between them. Germline assignment: CDR1 SGDLS and CDR2 YYNGEE.

This chain joins TRBV27 and TRBJ2-7; D uncertain. The CDR3 loop spans 14 amino acids. Germline loops: CDR1 MNHEY, CDR2 SMNVEV (reference sequence). Trimming pared 5 bases from V and 6 bases from J, leaving 17 bases between. CDR3 coding DNA: TGTGCCAGCAGTCCCGTGGACCCGCTTGCCGAGCAGTACTTC. Amino acids: CASSPVDPLAEQYF.

V is TRBV5-1 and J is TRBJ2-3, with 11 nucleotides matching TRBD1. The CDR3 is made up of 16 amino acids. CDR1 and CDR2 (germline): SGHRS, YFSETQ. The trim removed 3 bases at V and 3 bases at J, leaving 6 bases unmatched. The CDR3 region is CASSSRTGGGTDTQYF. The CDR3 nucleotides read TGCGCCAGCAGCTCGAGGACAGGGGGCGGTACAGATACGCAGTATTTT.

On this clone: This sample includes further DNA sequences coding for the same CDR3. V is TRBV2 and J is TRBJ2-7; D uncertain. The CDR3 is 12 amino acids. V was shortened by 1 base and J by 3 bases, with 4 bases between the two germline ends. CDR1 is SNHLY and CDR2 is FYNNEI in the germline V gene. CDR3 sequence: CASSEGVYEQYF. The DNA for the CDR3 is TGTGCCAGCAGTGAAGGAGTCTACGAGCAGTACTTC.

This clone was counted only a few times. The rearrangement joins TRBV2 to TRBJ2-2; D remains unclear. The CDR3 loop spans 11 amino acids. Deletions cut 3 bases from V and 4 bases from J, with 0 bases between. Germline lookup yields CDR1 SNHLY and CDR2 FYNNEI. The CDR3 region is CASSDTGELFF. The CDR3 DNA is TGTGCCAGCAGTGACACCGGGGAGCTGTTTTTT. Looking up the rest from reference TRBV2 and TRBJ2-2 gives the full variable domain: EPEVTQTPSHQVTQMGQEVILRCVPISNHLYFYWYRQILGQKVEFLVSFYNNEISEKSEIFDDQFSVERPDGSNFTLKIRSTKLEDSAMYFCASSDTGELFFGEGSRLTVL.

This chain joins TRBV29-1 and TRBJ2-6; TRBD2 might be the D (5 bases). The CDR3 has 15 amino acids. Trimming cost V 4 bases and J 0 bases, with 10 bases left between them. The germline V gene has CDR1 SQVTM and CDR2 ANQGSEA. The CDR3 DNA sequence: TGCAGCGTTGTCCCGGGAAGCTCTGGGGCCAACGTCCTGACTTTC. Translating it yields CSVVPGSSGANVLTF.

There are a few counts of this clone. The J gene is TRBJ2-5, the V gene TRBV7-4; D gene unclear. The germline V and J ends were trimmed by 8 bases and 2 bases, with 6 bases remaining between them. The CDR3 covers 11 residues. CDR1 is SGHVT and CDR2 is SQSDAQ in the germline V gene. Written as DNA, the CDR3 is TGTGCCAGCGCGCAACAAGAGACCCAGTACTTC. As protein: CASAQQETQYF.

This clone turned up a few times. V and J are TRBV18 and TRBJ1-2, with D unresolved. The V and J ends lost 2 bases and 7 bases respectively, with 11 bases between them. Germline V gives CDR1 KGHSH, CDR2 LQKENI. The CDR3 is 13 amino acids. CDR3 protein: CASSPEEGSGYTF. CDR3 sequence (DNA): TGTGCCAGCTCACCAGAGGAAGGCTCTGGCTACACCTTC.

This clone was counted a single time. The V gene is TRBV30, the J gene TRBJ2-6; D may be TRBD1 (5 bases). This CDR3 has 14 amino acids. Trimming took off 6 bases at V and 0 bases at J, with 9 bases between the two ends. CDR1 is GTSNPN, CDR2 SVGIG, per germline (reference sequence). This CDR3 is CACTGFSGANVLTF. The DNA for the CDR3 is TGTGCCTGCACAGGTTTCTCTGGGGCCAACGTCCTGACTTTC.

This chain connects TRBV5-1 to TRBJ2-1; D remains ambiguous. Germline CDR1 SGHRS, CDR2 YFSETQ. The V and J ends lost 4 bases and 5 bases respectively, with 10 bases between them. The CDR3 extends over 13 amino acids. The chain's CDR3 is CASSRVGNNEQFF. CDR3 nucleotide sequence: TGCGCCAGCAGCCGGGTAGGTAACAATGAGCAGTTCTTC.

The chain combines TRBV19 with TRBJ2-7; possibly TRBD1 for D (5 bases). The CDR3 length is 15 residues. Germline CDR1 is LNHDA and CDR2 is SQIVND (reference sequence). V was trimmed by 5 bases and J by 3 bases, leaving 17 bases between them. The DNA of the CDR3 is TGTGCCAGTAGTCCAAAGATCAGGGCGTACTACGAGCAGTACTTC. This translates into CASSPKIRAYYEQYF.

The chain has TRBV5-1 and TRBJ2-1; TRBD2 matches 7 bases. V lost 0 bases and J lost 9; bases outside the gene matches: 9. This CDR3 contains 15 residues. From germline, CDR1 is SGHRS and CDR2 YFSETQ. In DNA, the CDR3 is TGCGCCAGCAGCTTGGCAGGGAGGGCCGGCGGTGAGCAGTTCTTC. Translating gives CASSLAGRAGGEQFF.

Points on this clone: An end of the junction differs from the germline gene, which may be a read error. The chain links TRBV29-1 to TRBJ1-2; no definite D call. This CDR3 comprises 13 residues. Germline CDR1 SQVTM, CDR2 ANQGSEA. The CDR3 DNA reads as TGCAGCGTCGAAGGGCCCGGAAACTATGGCTACACCTTC. It is translated as CSVEGPGNYGYTF.